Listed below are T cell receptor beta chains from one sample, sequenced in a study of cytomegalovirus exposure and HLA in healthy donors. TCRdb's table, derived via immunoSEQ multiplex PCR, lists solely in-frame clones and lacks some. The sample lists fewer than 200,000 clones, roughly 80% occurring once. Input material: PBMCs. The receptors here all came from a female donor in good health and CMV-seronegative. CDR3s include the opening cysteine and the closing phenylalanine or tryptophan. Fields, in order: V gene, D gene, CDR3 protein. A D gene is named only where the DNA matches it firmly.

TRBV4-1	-	CASSQGPTGSEQYF
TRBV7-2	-	CASSLRRETTEAFF
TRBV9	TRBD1	CASSVGDRVGETQYF
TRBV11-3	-	CASSLETLGEQYF
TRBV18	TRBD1	CASSPSDRVDSNQPQHF
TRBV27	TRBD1	CASRLTGGPETQYF
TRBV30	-	CAWSVAVPGELFF
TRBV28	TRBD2	CASIASGILVGNIQYF
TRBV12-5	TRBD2	CASGLGSGFSYNEQFF
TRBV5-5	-	CASSLARGAGGYTF
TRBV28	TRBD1	CASSPHLGQTSYEQYF
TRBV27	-	CASSFWRGRTNYGYTF
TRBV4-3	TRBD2	CASSHEVGAGDGQFF
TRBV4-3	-	CASSLTGDYGYTF
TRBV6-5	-	CASSYSIGQRSYEQYF
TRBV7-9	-	CASSSQRTTTYNEQFF
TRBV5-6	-	CASSQTTDYGYTF
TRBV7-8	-	CASSLGAYEQYF
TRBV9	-	CASSVDQTGNEQYF
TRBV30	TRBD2	CAWRRAGNTDTQYF
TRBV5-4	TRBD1	CASSSDRGAETQYF
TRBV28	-	CASSAPGSYYEQYF
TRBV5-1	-	CASSLPGEETQYF
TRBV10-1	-	CASSDFGNTEAFF
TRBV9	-	CASSFRSTDTQYF
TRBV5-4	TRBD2	CASRAGGRDHEQFF
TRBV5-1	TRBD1	CASSPTGSDTQYF
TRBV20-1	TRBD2	CSAERGNEQFF
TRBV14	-	CASSPWGDNQPQHF
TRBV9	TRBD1	CASSPKGQGAGNTIYF
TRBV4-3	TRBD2	CASSQDLASGNEQFF
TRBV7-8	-	CASSYSGHAYEQYF
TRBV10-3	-	CAISGGNQPQHF
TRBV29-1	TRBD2	CSVSYLSSGRAGEQYF
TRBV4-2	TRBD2	CASSQDPTGTSDYNEQFF
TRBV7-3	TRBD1	CASSLGQGGGYTF
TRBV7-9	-	CASSLDSNTGELFF
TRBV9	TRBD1	CASSATGTGSTDTQYF
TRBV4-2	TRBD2	CASSQEGLAGGMLNNEQFF
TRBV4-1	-	CASSQALEDTQYF
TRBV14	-	CASSRSGAQRDTEAFF
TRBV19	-	CATHFNYGYTF
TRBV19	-	CASSFLQEGEKLFF
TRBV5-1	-	CASSPGAGLGDYTF
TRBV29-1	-	CSVEPQTGAEAFF
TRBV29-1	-	CSVEYLAGRSYEQYF
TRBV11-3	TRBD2	CASSSSGGYSGEQYF
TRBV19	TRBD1	CASSTTGDGYGYTF
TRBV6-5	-	CASSYYDTNTEAFF
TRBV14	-	CASSQERWTAVTYYGYTF
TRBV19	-	CASSIRGNTGELFF
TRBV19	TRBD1	CASSIGTGIPHEQYF
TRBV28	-	CASSLWVKANYGLFF
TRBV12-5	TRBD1	CASGSGTGSDTQYF